This T cell receptor (beta chain) was sequenced during a study of T cells in Graves' hyperthyroidism and ophthalmopathy. There were TCR beta CDR3 regions amplified from RNA transcripts. In the first-round RT-PCR of the TCR CDR3, the HTBI primer set was used. One entry per CDR3 protein, called by TCRdb with MiXCR from the multiplex PCR reads. This table has roughly 550,000 distinct CDR3 sequences, roughly 15% appearing once. Between the trimmed V and J ends, which lost 0 bases and 4 bases, there was a span of 18 bases. Per germline, CDR1 DFQATT and CDR2 SNEGSKA (reference sequence). This CDR3 spans 17 amino acids. Fresh peripheral blood, 8 to 10 ml of it, supplied the PBMCs. About this clonotype itself: Its antigen is currently unknown.

General study results and limits: Most expanded thyroid clonotypes above 0.001 also appeared in blood.

The origin of this receptor is a young woman with Graves' ophthalmopathy. The chain combines TRBV20-1 with TRBJ2-2; D may correspond to TRBD1 or TRBD2 (5 bases each). Sequencing input: blood. CDR3 region: CSARDQRTGQSTGELFF. The CDR3 DNA sequence: TGCAGTGCTAGAGACCAACGGACTGGACAATCCACCGGGGAGCTGTTTTTT.